The source of this T cell receptor beta chain is a study of blood T cell repertoires in COVID-19. For the study at large: Sample material is recorded as cDNA or gDNA derived from T cells, B-cell-depleted T cells, or PBMCs.

As originally analysed: Quantification of nucleated cells was approximated via reference gene primer amplification. Clones were sequenced by immunoSEQ multiplex PCR, and TCRdb holds only the in-frame ones, with some missing. Clone size and the V and J calls come from that table; the DNA yielded D and trimming. The sample records fewer than 50,000 clones, more than 70% being singletons. Germline values: CDR1 KGHDR, CDR2 SFDVKD. The CDR3 is 15 residues long. Trimming pared 1 base from V and 7 bases from J, leaving 13 bases between. The receptor comes from a man in his forties or fifties with active COVID-19. The sample consisted of peripheral blood. The V call is TRBV24-1, the J call TRBJ2-1; possible D gene TRBD1, 6 bases. This chain's CDR3 is CATSDLRGHKNEQFF. The CDR3 bases are TGTGCCACCAGTGATTTAAGGGGACACAAAAATGAGCAGTTCTTC.